This T cell receptor (beta chain) emerged from a study of early T cells in non-severe SARS-CoV-2 infection. As for the study in general: Sequencing of unsorted whole blood was done on bulk RNA, leaving chains unpaired.

For this clonotype: Antigen specificity is unknown.

Germline values: CDR1 GTSNPN, CDR2 SVGIG (reference sequence). CDR3 length: 13 residues. Trimming left V 4 bases short and J 4 bases short, with 13 bases between. Study-level results: Private and CD4 specificities were missed by VDJdb matching, which favored anti-spike CD8 responses.

Each single cDNA molecule received a unique molecular identifier. TCRdb passed the 5' RACE reads through MiXCR, listing each CDR3 protein once. The profile shows approximately 89,000 distinct CDR3 sequences, around an eighth of them singletons. The sequence came from an adult who was a healthcare worker with PCR-confirmed SARS-CoV-2 infection or an uninfected control (not recorded which). The chain couples TRBV30 to TRBJ1-1, with D hard to call. Material for sequencing was whole blood. As DNA, the CDR3 is TGTGCCTGGAAAACATCCGGGTCCACTGAAGCTTTCTTT. It is translated as CAWKTSGSTEAFF.